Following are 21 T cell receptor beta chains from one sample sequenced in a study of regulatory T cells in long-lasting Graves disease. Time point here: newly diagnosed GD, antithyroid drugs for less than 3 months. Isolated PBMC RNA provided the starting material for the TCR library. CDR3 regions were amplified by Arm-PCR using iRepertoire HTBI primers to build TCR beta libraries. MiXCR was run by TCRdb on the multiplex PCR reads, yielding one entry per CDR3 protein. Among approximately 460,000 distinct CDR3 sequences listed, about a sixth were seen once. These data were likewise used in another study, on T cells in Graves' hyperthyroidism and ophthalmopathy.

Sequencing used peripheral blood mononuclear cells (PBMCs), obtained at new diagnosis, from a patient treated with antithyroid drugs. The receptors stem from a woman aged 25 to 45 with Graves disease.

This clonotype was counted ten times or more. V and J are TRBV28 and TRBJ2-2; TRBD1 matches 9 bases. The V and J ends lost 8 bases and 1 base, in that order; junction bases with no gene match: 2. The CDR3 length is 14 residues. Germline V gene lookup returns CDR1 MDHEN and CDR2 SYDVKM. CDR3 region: CASQGQGNTGELFF. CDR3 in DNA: TGTGCCAGCCAGGGACAGGGGAACACCGGGGAGCTGTTTTTT.

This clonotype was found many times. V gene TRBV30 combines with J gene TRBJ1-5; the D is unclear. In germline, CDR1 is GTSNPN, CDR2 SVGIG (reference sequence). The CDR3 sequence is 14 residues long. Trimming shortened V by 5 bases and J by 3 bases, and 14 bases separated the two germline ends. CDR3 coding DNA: TGTGCCTGGGGCCTCTACAGTTACAATCAGCCCCAGCATTTT. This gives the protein CAWGLYSYNQPQHF.

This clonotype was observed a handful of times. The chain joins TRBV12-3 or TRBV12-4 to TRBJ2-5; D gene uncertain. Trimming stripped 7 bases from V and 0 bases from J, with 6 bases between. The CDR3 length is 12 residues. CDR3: CASTKYQETQYF. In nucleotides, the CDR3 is TGTGCCAGCACCAAGTACCAAGAGACCCAGTACTTC.

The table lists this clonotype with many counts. CDR3 in DNA: TGTGCCAGCAGTCCGCCCGGGACACCGTACTATGGCTACACCTTC. This gives the protein CASSPPGTPYYGYTF. The chain employs TRBV27 and TRBJ1-2; D might be TRBD1 (6 bases). V was clipped by 5 bases and J by 3 bases, with 16 bases between them. Germline CDR1 MNHEY, CDR2 SMNVEV (reference sequence). The CDR3 sequence is 15 residues long.

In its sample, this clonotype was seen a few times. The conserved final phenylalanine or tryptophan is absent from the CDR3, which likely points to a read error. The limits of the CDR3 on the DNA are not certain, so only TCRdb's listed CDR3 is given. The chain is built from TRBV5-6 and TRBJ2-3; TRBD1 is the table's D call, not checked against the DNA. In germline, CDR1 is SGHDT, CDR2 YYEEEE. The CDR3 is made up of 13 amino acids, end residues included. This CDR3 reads CASSRDTTGTASL.

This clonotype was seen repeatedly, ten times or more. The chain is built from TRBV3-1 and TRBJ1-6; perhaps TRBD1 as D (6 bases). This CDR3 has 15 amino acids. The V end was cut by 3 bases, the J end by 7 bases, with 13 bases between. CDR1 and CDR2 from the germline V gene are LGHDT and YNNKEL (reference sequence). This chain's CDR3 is CASSQEGQWNSPLHF. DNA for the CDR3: TGTGCCAGCAGCCAGGAAGGACAGTGGAATTCACCCCTCCACTTT.

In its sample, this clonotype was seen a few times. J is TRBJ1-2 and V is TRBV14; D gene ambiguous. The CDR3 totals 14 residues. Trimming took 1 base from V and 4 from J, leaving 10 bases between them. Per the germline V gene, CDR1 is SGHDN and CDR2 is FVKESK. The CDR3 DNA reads TGTGCCAGCAGCCAAGTGGGTGTCGGCTATGGCTACACCTTC. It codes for CASSQVGVGYGYTF.

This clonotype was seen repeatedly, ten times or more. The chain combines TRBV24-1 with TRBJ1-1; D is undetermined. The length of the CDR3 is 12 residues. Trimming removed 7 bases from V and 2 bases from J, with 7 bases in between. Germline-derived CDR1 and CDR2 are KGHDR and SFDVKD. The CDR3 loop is CATRDGNTEAFF. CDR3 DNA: TGTGCCACCAGGGACGGAAACACTGAAGCTTTCTTT.

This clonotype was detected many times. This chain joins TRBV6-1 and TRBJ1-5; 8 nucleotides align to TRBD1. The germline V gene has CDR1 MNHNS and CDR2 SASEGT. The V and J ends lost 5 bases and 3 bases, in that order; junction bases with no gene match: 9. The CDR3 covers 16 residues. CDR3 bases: TGTGCCAGCAGTCCTTGGACAGGGAGGGACAATCAGCCCCAGCATTTT. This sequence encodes CASSPWTGRDNQPQHF.

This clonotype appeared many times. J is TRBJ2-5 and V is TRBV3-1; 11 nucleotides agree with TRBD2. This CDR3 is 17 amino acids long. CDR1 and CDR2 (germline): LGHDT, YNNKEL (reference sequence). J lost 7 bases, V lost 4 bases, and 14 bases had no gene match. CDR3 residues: CASSLGRGLADPGTQYF. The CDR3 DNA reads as TGTGCCAGCAGCCTAGGTAGGGGACTAGCGGACCCCGGGACCCAGTACTTC.

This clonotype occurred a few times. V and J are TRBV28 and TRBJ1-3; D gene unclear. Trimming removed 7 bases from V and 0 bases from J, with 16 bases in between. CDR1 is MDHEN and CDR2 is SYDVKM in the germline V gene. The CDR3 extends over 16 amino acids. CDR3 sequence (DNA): TGTGCCAGCAACGACCGGGCCGCTAGCTCTGGAAACACCATATATTTT. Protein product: CASNDRAASSGNTIYF.

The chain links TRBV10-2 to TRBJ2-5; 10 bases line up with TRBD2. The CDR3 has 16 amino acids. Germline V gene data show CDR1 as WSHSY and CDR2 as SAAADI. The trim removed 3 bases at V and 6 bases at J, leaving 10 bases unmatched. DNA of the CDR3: TGCGCCAGCAGTGACCTAAGACTAGCGGGCGGAAAGACCCAGTACTTC. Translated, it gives CASSDLRLAGGKTQYF.

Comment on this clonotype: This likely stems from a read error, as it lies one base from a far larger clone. CDR3 region: CAVPRDNEQFF. The CDR3 DNA reads as TGTGCCGTCCCACGAGACAATGAGCAGTTCTTC. This chain uses TRBV2 with TRBJ2-3; D not resolved. The J call is uncertain, as TRBJ2-1 better fits the DNA end. CDR1 SNHLY and CDR2 FYNNEI come from the germline V gene. The CDR3 totals 11 residues.

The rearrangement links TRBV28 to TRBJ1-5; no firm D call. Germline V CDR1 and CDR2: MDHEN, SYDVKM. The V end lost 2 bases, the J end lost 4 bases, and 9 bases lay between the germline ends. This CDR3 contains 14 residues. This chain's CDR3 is CASSLRTRNQPQHF. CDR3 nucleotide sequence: TGTGCCAGCAGTTTACGTACACGGAATCAGCCCCAGCATTTT.

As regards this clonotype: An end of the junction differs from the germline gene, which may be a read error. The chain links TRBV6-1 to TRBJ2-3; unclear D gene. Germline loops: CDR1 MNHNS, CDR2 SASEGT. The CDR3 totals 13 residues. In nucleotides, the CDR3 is TGTGCCAGCAGTGTTACGACCACAGATGCGCAGTATTTT. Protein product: CASSVTTTDAQYF.

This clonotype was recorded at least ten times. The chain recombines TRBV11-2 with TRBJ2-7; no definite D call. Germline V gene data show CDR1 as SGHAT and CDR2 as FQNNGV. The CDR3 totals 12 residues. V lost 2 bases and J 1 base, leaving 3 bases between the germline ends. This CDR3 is CASSLQSYEQYF. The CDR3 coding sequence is TGTGCCAGCAGCTTACAGTCCTACGAGCAGTACTTC.

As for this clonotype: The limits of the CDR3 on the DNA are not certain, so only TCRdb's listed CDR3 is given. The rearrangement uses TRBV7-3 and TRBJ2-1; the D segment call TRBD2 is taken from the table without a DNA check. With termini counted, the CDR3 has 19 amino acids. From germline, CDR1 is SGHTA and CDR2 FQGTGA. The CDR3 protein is CASSFYICSARAGPNEQSF.

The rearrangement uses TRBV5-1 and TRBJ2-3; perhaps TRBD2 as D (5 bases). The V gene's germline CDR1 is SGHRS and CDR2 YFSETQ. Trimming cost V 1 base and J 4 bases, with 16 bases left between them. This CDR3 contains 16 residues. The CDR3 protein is CASSLNRAGGADTQYF. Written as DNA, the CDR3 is TGCGCCAGCAGCTTGAATCGCGCGGGTGGGGCAGATACGCAGTATTTT.

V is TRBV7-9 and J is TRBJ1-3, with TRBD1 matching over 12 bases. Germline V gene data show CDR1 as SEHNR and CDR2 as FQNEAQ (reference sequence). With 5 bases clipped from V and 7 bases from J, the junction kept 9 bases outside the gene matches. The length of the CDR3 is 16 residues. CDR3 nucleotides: TGTGCCAGCAGCATGTATCGGGACAGGGGGCGTAACACCATATATTTT. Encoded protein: CASSMYRDRGRNTIYF.

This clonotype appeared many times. CDR3 loop: CASSKPRLAGLGPNEQFF. DNA of the CDR3: TGTGCCAGCAGTAAACCCCGACTAGCGGGGTTGGGTCCCAATGAGCAGTTCTTC. J is TRBJ2-1 and V is TRBV7-9, with TRBD2 matching 11 bases. The ends lost 6 bases at V and 6 bases at J; junction bases unmatched: 16. Looked up from germline, CDR1 is SEHNR and CDR2 is FQNEAQ (reference sequence). The CDR3 runs to 18 residues.

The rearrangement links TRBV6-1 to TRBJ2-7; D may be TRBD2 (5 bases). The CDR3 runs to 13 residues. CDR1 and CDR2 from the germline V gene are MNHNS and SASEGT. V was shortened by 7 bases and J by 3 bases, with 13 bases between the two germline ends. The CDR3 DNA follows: TGTGCCAGCACGCGCGGAGGTGTCTACGAGCAGTACTTC. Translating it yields CASTRGGVYEQYF.